Detailed here is one T cell receptor (beta chain). Its specificity is unknown. This specimen belongs to a study of OX40 agonist ivuxolimab in advanced cancers. Study-wide results and caveats: The antigen specificity of the peripheral T cells (those that were expanded) was not determined.

CDR1 and CDR2 (germline): LNHDA, SQIVND (reference sequence). The CDR3 is 17 residues long. Trimming pared 5 bases from V and 4 bases from J, leaving 23 bases between. Baseline, cycle 4 day 1, and cycle 7 day 1 were the blood sampling points. Some clones are missing from TCRdb's copy, which holds only in-frame ones; the method was immunoSEQ multiplex PCR. The sample records 90,000 to 95,000 clones, 80% to 90% being singletons. V gene TRBV19 combines with J gene TRBJ1-2; D perhaps matches TRBD1 (6 bases). The TCR comes from an adult with an advanced solid tumor such as melanoma, head and neck, liver or kidney cancer. This sample comprised CD4+ or CD8+ T cells sorted from blood, obtained in a trial of the OX40 agonist ivuxolimab. The CDR3 DNA is TGTGCCAGTAGTCCCGGGGGTACCGGGACACGCTTCTATGGCTACACCTTC. It codes for CASSPGGTGTRFYGYTF.